The present T cell receptor beta chain was sequenced within a study of T cell responses to AZD1222 COVID-19 vaccine. The germline gives CDR1 SNHLY, CDR2 FYNNEI. The CDR3 covers 15 residues. V shed 5 bases, J shed 9 bases, and the junction held 7 bases outside the gene matches. Findings and limits, study-wide: Possibly, clonal diversity was underestimated; donors were largely white British and included more females.

Details on this clone: The antigen is unknown. The sample has other DNA sequences that encode this CDR3 too.

Second-dose recipients at about 4 or about 12 weeks were treated as one pooled group. Only in-frame clones appear in the TCRdb table, and some are missing; sequencing was by immunoSEQ multiplex PCR. The sample lists about 39,000 clones, 88% occurring once. The TCR comes from an adult who received the AZD1222 COVID-19 vaccine. The chain is built from TRBV2 and TRBJ2-1; 13 bases match TRBD2. The sequences come from peripheral blood, collected 28 days after the second AZD1222 dose. The CDR3 coding sequence is TGTGCCAGCAGTCCCGGACTAGCGGGAGTTGTTGAGCAGTTCTTC. It encodes CASSPGLAGVVEQFF.